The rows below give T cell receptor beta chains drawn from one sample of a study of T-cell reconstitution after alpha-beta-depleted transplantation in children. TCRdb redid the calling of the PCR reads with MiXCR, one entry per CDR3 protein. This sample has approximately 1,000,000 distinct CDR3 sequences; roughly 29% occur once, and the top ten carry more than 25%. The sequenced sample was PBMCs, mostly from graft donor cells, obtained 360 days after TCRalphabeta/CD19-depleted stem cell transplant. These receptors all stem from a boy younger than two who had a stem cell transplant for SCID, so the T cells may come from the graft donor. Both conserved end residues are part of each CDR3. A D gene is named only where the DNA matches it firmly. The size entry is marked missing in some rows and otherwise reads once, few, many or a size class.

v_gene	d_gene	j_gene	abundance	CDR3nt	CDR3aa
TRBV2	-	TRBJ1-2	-	TGTGCCAGCAGTGATCGAGGCAAGGCGGGTCGGGAGAGTTACTTC	CASSDRGKAGRESYF
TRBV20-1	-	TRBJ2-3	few	TGCAGTGCTAGGGCCCGACAGGGAGGGGGAGATACGCAGTATTTT	CSARARQGGGDTQYF
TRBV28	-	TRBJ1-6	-	TGTGCCAGCAGTTGGGACTTTCCGAGCTCCTATAATTCACCCCTCCACTTT	CASSWDFPSSYNSPLHF
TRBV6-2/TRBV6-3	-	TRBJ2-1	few	TGTGCCAGCAGTTACTCGAAGTCTAGGACCGCCCTGGTACAATACAATGAGCAGTTCTTC	CASSYSKSRTALVQYNEQFF
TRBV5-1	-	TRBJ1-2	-	TGCGCCAGCAGCTTGGGATACAGGGATAACTATGGCTACACCTTC	CASSLGYRDNYGYTF
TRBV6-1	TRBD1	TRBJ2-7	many	TGTGCCAGCAGTCCTACAGGGGGACCCTACGAGCAGTACTTC	CASSPTGGPYEQYF
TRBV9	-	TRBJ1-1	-	TGTGCCAGCAGCGTAGGGCCAGGGTCAGACACTGAAGCTTTCTTT	CASSVGPGSDTEAFF
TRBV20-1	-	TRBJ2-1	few	TGCAGTGCTAGGAGGGGGGGCCCCGAAGAGAAGCAGTTCTTC	CSARRGGPEEKQFF
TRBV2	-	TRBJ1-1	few	TGTGCCAGCAGGAGTGTTTTGAACACTGAAGCTTTCTTT	CASRSVLNTEAFF
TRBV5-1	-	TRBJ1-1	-	TGCGCCAGCAGCTTAGATAACGGAATGAACACTGAAGCTTTCTTT	CASSLDNGMNTEAFF
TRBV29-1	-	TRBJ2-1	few	TGCAGCGTCCTTAGGAGGGTAGATGAGCAGTTCTTC	CSVLRRVDEQFF
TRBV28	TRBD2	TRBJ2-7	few	TGTGCCAGCAGTTTTGGAGGCGGGGGGGGCAACGAGCAGTACTTC	CASSFGGGGGNEQYF
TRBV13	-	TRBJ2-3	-	TGTGCCAGCAGGAACCGGGATCTGAGCACAGATACGCAGTATTTT	CASRNRDLSTDTQYF
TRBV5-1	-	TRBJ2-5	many	TGCGCCAGCAGCTCCGTGGGGGTATTTTCGGAGACCCAGTACTTC	CASSSVGVFSETQYF
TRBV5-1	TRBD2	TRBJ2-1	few	TGCGCCAGCAGCTTGATCCCGGGGGGGGTTAACAATGAGCAGTTCTTC	CASSLIPGGVNNEQFF
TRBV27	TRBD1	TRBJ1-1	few	TGTGCCAGCAGTTGGACAGGGGTCCCGAACACTGAAGCTTTCTTT	CASSWTGVPNTEAFF
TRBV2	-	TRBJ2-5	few	TGTGCCAGCACCGCCGACTTGGGGCCCCAAGAGACCCAGTACTTC	CASTADLGPQETQYF
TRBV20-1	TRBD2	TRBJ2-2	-	TGCAGTGCCGTGGTAGCGGGGGGGTTGAACACCGGGGAGCTGTTTTTT	CSAVVAGGLNTGELFF
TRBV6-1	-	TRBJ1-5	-	TGTGCCAGCAGTGAATTGTCGGGCAGTATCAATCAGCCCCAGCATTTT	CASSELSGSINQPQHF
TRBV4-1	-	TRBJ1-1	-	TGCGCCAGCAGCGTCAGGGAAGGGCACACTGAAGCTTTCTTT	CASSVREGHTEAFF
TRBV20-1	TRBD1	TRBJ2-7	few	TGCAGTGCTGGCCCCGGGACAGGGTACTACGAGCAGTACTTC	CSAGPGTGYYEQYF
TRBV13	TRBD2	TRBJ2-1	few	TGTGCCAGCAGCTCAACTAGCGGGGGGGCACATGAGCAGTTCTTC	CASSSTSGGAHEQFF
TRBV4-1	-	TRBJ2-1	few	TGCGCCAGCAGCCATTACCCTCCAGCCCGAGATGAGCAGTTCTTC	CASSHYPPARDEQFF
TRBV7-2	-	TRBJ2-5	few	TGTGCCAGCAGCCAGGACGGTTATTCGACGACCCAGTACTTC	CASSQDGYSTTQYF
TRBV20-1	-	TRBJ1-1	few	TGCAGTGCTAGAGTAGGAAGGATTAACACTGAAGCTTTCTTT	CSARVGRINTEAFF
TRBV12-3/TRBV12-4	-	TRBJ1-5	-	TGTGCCAGCAGTTTCAGGGAAGGACCCAATCAGCCCCAGCATTTT	CASSFREGPNQPQHF
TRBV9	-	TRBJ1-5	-	TGTGCCAGCAGCGTAGCTACGTGGCCCGGACGGCGCAATCAGCCCCAGCATTTT	CASSVATWPGRRNQPQHF
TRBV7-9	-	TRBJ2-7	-	TGTGCCAGCAGCTTAGAAGGGAGCGGGCAGTACTTC	CASSLEGSGQYF
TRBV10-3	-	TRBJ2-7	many	TGTGCCATCAGTGAGTCGTGGGACACCTACTACGAGCAGTACTTC	CAISESWDTYYEQYF
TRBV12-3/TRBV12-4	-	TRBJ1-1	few	TGTGCCAGCAGAGCCAGAGACCTGAACACTGAAGCTTTCTTT	CASRARDLNTEAFF
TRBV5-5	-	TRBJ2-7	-	TGTGCCAGCAGACCCCAATGGGGGACCTCCTACGAGCAGTACTTC	CASRPQWGTSYEQYF